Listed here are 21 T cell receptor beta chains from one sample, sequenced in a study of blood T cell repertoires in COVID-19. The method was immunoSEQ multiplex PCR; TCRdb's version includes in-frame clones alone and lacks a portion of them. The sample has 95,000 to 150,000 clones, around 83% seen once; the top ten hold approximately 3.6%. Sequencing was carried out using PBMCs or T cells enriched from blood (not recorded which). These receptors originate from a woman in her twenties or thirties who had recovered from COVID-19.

The CDR3 sequence is CASSLEASAYTGELFF. The CDR3 coding sequence is TGTGCCAGCAGCTTAGAGGCTAGCGCTTACACCGGGGAGCTGTTTTTT. The chain is built from TRBV7-3 and TRBJ2-2; D is perhaps TRBD2 (6 bases). The ends were cut back, 2 bases at V and 3 bases at J, with 13 bases in the middle. This CDR3 has 16 residues. Germline V gives CDR1 SGHTA, CDR2 FQGTGA. The whole variable domain, remainder taken from reference TRBV7-3 and TRBJ2-2, is GAGVSQTPSNKVTEKGKYVELRCDPISGHTALYWYRQSLGQGPEFLIYFQGTGAADDSGLPNDRFFAVRPEGSVSTLKIQRTERGDSAVYLCASSLEASAYTGELFFGEGSRLTVL.

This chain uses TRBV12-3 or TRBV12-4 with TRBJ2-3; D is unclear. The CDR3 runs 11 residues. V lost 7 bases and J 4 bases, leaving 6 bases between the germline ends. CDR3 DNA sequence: TGTGCCAGCACCGGAGCAGATACGCAGTATTTT. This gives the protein CASTGADTQYF.

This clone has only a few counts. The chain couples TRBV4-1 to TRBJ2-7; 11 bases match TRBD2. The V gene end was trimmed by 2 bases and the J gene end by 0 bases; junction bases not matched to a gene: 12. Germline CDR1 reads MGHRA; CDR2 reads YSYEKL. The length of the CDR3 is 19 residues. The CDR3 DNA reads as TGCGCCAGCAGCCAATTCGGACTAGCGGGTGTTCCGAGCTCCTACGAGCAGTACTTC. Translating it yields CASSQFGLAGVPSSYEQYF.

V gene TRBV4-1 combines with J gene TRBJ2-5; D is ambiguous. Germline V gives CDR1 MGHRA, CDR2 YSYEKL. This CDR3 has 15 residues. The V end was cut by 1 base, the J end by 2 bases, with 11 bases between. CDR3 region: CASSQVGLIQETQYF. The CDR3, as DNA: TGCGCCAGCAGCCAAGTGGGCCTCATACAAGAGACCCAGTACTTC.

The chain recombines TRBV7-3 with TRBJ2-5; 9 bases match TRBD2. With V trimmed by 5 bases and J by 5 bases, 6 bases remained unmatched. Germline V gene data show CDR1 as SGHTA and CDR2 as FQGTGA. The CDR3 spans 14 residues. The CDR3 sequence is CASSMGLAAETQYF. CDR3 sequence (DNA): TGTGCCAGCAGCATGGGACTAGCCGCGGAGACCCAGTACTTC.

The DNA for the CDR3 is TGTGCCAGCAGTTGGCAGTACACTGAAGCTTTCTTT. This sequence encodes CASSWQYTEAFF. The chain joins TRBV6-5 to TRBJ1-1; D is unresolved. In germline, CDR1 is MNHEY, CDR2 SVGAGI. V was pared by 4 bases and J by 3 bases, with 6 bases between. The CDR3 runs to 12 residues.

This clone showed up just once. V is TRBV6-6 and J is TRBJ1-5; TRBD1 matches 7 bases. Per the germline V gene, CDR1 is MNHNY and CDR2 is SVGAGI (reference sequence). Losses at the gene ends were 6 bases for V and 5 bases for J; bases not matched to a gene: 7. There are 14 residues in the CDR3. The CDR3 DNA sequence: TGTGCCAGCAGGGCTGAGGGGGCTTATCAGCCCCAGCATTTT. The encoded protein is CASRAEGAYQPQHF.

This CDR3 is CASSLDGINYEQYF. In DNA form, the CDR3 reads TGTGCCAGCAGCTTAGACGGGATCAACTACGAGCAGTACTTC. V gene TRBV11-2 combines with J gene TRBJ2-7; D is possibly TRBD2 (5 bases). Germline loops: CDR1 SGHAT, CDR2 FQNNGV. Trimming removed 0 bases from V and 3 bases from J, with 9 bases in between. This CDR3 has 14 amino acids.

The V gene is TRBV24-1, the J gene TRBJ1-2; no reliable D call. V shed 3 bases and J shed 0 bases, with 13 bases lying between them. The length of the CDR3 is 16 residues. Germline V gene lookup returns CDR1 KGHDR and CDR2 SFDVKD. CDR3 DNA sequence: TGTGCCACCAGTGATCCTGGACTGGGATCTAACTATGGCTACACCTTC. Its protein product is CATSDPGLGSNYGYTF.

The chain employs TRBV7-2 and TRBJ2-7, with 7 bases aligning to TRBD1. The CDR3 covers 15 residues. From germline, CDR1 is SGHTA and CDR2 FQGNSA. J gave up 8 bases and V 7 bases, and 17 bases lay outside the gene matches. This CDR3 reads CASISGGQPSEKQYF. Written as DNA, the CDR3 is TGTGCCAGCATATCAGGGGGACAGCCCTCGGAAAAGCAGTACTTC.

The CDR3 region is CASSMGLTSGNTIYF. DNA of the CDR3: TGTGCCAGTAGTATGGGACTTACCTCTGGAAACACCATATATTTT. J is TRBJ1-3 and V is TRBV19, with D perhaps TRBD1 (5 bases). In germline, CDR1 is LNHDA, CDR2 SQIVND (reference sequence). This CDR3 region has 15 residues. Trimming shortened V by 3 bases and J by 0 bases, and 9 bases separated the two germline ends.

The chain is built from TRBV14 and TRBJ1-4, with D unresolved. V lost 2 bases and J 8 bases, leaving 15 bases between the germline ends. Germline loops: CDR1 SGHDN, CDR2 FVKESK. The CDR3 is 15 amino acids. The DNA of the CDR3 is TGTGCCAGCAGCCAAATGGGAGCAGGCGGGGAAAAACTGTTTTTT. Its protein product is CASSQMGAGGEKLFF.

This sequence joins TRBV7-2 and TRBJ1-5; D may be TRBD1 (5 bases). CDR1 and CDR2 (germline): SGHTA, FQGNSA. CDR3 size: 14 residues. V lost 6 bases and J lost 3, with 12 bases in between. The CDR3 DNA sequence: TGTGCCAGCAGTCCCGGGGGTATCAATCAGCCCCAGCATTTT. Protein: CASSPGGINQPQHF.

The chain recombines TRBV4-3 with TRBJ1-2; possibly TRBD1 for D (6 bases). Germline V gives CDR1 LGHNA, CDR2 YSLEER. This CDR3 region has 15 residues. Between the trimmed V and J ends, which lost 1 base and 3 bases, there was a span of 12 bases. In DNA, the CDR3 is TGCGCCAGCAGCCAAGGGGCAGGGGCTGACTATGGCTACACCTTC. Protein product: CASSQGAGADYGYTF.

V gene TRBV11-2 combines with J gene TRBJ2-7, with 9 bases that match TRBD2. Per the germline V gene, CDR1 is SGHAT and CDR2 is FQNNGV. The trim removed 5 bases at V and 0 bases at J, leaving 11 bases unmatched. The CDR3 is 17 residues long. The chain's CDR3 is CASSRRGLAGSSYEQYF. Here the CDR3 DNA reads TGTGCCAGCAGCCGCCGAGGGCTAGCGGGGAGCTCCTACGAGCAGTACTTC.

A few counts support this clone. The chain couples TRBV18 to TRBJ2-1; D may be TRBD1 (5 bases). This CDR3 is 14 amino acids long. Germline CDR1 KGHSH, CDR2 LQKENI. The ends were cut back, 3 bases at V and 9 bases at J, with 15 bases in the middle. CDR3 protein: CASSPAQGIGEQFF. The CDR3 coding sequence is TGTGCCAGCTCACCGGCTCAGGGTATTGGTGAGCAGTTCTTC.

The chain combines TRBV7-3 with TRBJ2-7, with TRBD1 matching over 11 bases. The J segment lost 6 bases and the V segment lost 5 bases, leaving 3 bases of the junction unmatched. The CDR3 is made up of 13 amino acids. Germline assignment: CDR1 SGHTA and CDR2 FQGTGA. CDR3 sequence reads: CASSQGTGGEQYF. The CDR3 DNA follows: TGTGCCAGCAGCCAAGGGACAGGGGGCGAGCAGTACTTC.

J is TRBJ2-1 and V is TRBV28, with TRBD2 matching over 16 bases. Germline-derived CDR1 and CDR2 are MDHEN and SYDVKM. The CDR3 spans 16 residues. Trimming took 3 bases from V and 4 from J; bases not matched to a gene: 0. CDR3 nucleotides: TGTGCCAGCAGTTTGGGACTAGCGGGAGGGTACAATGAGCAGTTCTTC. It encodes CASSLGLAGGYNEQFF.

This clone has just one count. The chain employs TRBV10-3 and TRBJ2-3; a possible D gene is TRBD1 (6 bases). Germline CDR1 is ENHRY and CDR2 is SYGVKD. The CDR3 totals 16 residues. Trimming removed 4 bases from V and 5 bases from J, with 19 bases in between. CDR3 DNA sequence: TGTGCCATCAGTGCCCACCAAGGGCAGGGGATAGATACGCAGTATTTT. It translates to CAISAHQGQGIDTQYF.

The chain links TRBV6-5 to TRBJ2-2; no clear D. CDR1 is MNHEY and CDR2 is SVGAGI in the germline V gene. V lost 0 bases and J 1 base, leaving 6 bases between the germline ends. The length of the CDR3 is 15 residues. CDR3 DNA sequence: TGTGCCAGCAGTTACTCCCAGCGGAACACCGGGGAGCTGTTTTTT. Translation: CASSYSQRNTGELFF.

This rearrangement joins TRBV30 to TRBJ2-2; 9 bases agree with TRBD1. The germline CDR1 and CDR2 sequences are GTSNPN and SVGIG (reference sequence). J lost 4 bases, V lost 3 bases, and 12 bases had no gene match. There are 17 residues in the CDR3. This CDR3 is CAWSDFVGTGSTGELFF. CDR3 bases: TGTGCCTGGAGCGACTTCGTTGGGACAGGGTCCACCGGGGAGCTGTTTTTT.